These T cell receptor beta chains were read from a single sample in a study of cytomegalovirus exposure and HLA in healthy donors. The repertoire was sequenced with immunoSEQ multiplex PCR; TCRdb's copy has only in-frame clones and lacks some. The sample has around 120,000 clones. Material: PBMCs. The origin of the receptors is a middle-aged man in good health and CMV-seronegative. CDR3s include the opening cysteine and the closing phenylalanine or tryptophan.

cdr3_aa	v_call	j_call
CASSYQGRANYGYTF	TRBV6-6	TRBJ1-2
CASSLDGTGGYGYTF	TRBV11-2	TRBJ1-2
CASEGLSYTQYF	TRBV7-2	TRBJ2-3
CASSQDLRGHSNEKLFF	TRBV4-1	TRBJ1-4
CASSAILGPVDMNTEAFF	TRBV6-1	TRBJ1-1
CASSFGGPEAFF	TRBV7-9	TRBJ1-1
CASSLGAVAGVATQYF	TRBV5-4	TRBJ2-5
CASSLAPAEGETQYF	TRBV5-1	TRBJ2-5
CASSSLPDSWNNEKLFF	TRBV5-1	TRBJ1-4
CASSDSGGASQPQHF	TRBV6-1	TRBJ1-5
CASSPDSDQPQHF	TRBV18	TRBJ1-5
CAGSVQAGADTQYF	TRBV30	TRBJ2-3
CASSPPGTGDGYTF	TRBV18	TRBJ1-2
CASSLDLGQVGNTIYF	TRBV5-1	TRBJ1-3
CASGLQQSRTGGPYEQYF	TRBV12-5	TRBJ2-7
CASRRESGTGGTGELFF	TRBV25-1	TRBJ2-2
CAWSRDRVNGYTF	TRBV30	TRBJ1-2
CASSSLSADGGGTQYF	TRBV6-5	TRBJ2-5
CASTGQALDTQYF	TRBV2	TRBJ2-3
CASSELVRNLGENYGYTF	TRBV18	TRBJ1-2
CASSVDRGRDGYTF	TRBV19	TRBJ1-2
CASSPSRGEQYF	TRBV18	TRBJ2-7
CASSLDETQHGYTF	TRBV7-9	TRBJ1-2
CASSLGQGGTQYF	TRBV13	TRBJ2-5
CASSSRTGGVEQYF	TRBV19	TRBJ2-7
CASSPGTSGSRYEQYF	TRBV18	TRBJ2-7
CASSFWPTSGANVLTF	TRBV7-9	TRBJ2-6
CASSYSRGTGYGYTF	TRBV6-5	TRBJ1-2
CASKRAPLSEEQYF	TRBV19	TRBJ2-7
CASSSTGVGYTEAFF	TRBV5-1	TRBJ1-1
CAISESRQGGTGELFF	TRBV10-3	TRBJ2-2
CASSLTGQGHNEQFF	TRBV7-3	TRBJ2-1
CASSDRGAGSTGNTIYF	TRBV5-4	TRBJ1-3
CASSQVVDSGYTF	TRBV14	TRBJ1-2
CASIDGGWLAGAGHEQYF	TRBV11-3	TRBJ2-7
CASSNRGETQYF	TRBV6-6	TRBJ2-5
CASSTLDSGQPQHF	TRBV18	TRBJ1-5
CASSLVGGRPRSYEQYF	TRBV7-9	TRBJ2-7
CASSVIGGRGTEAFF	TRBV9	TRBJ1-1
CASSPPGQGGYTQYF	TRBV18	TRBJ2-3
CASSHFSMTSGLTGELFF	TRBV4-3	TRBJ2-2
CASSPSRPTRGVETQYF	TRBV28	TRBJ2-5
CASRPTGSSEQFF	TRBV6-6	TRBJ2-1
CAWSEGLVTYEQYF	TRBV30	TRBJ2-7
CASSREAGSPTEAFF	TRBV5-5	TRBJ1-1
CASSADSFATNEKLFF	TRBV5-5	TRBJ1-4
CASSLGLAGQETQYF	TRBV5-1	TRBJ2-5
CASSRTSGGGFNEQFF	TRBV5-6	TRBJ2-1
CASSQYSGAYRNEQFF	TRBV14	TRBJ2-1
CAISPSATNEKLFF	TRBV10-3	TRBJ1-4
CASSQGTSGPYNEQFF	TRBV4-1	TRBJ2-1
CASSEEVGAYNEQFF	TRBV2	TRBJ2-1
CASSQGHRSGVQETQYF	TRBV4-3	TRBJ2-5
CASSTPGGGTDTQYF	TRBV27	TRBJ2-3
CASSPTGYYGYTF	TRBV5-6	TRBJ1-2